What follows is one TCR beta chain and its context. This sample is part of a study of CD8 T cells in Susac syndrome. The study sequenced TCR beta in blood CD8+ and CD4+ T cells. The multiple sclerosis controls were treatment-naive patients, and their relapsing-remitting disease was stable or active. Germline CDR1 DFQATT, CDR2 SNEGSKA (reference sequence). This CDR3 has 15 amino acids. V was shortened by 3 bases and J by 2 bases, with 16 bases between the two germline ends. RNA, at roughly 0.45 to 1 ug, was reverse transcribed with random hexamers. Multiplex immunoSEQ PCR targeted 54 Vbeta and 13 Jbeta TCR beta segments. One entry per CDR3 protein, called by TCRdb with MiXCR from the immunoSEQ multiplex PCR reads. This sample has over 150,000 distinct CDR3 sequences, with about 95% found just once.

This sequence originates from a human donor with multiple sclerosis. The V and J genes are TRBV20-1 and TRBJ1-2, with D unclear. Sequencing input: CD4+ T cells from PBMCs. The CDR3 here is CSASVAAPLNYGYTF. The CDR3 coding sequence is TGCAGTGCTAGTGTGGCCGCTCCCCTCAACTATGGCTACACCTTC.